The 3 T cell receptor beta chains presented below share a single source sample, sequenced in a study of T cell changes during pregnancy in multiple sclerosis. Generated by immunoSEQ multiplex PCR, the TCRdb table keeps only in-frame clones and is missing some. This sample carries 29,000 or so clones, 89% of them seen once, and the ten largest clones take 6.5% to 8.5%. The starting material was CD8+ T cells from peripheral blood mononuclear cells, obtained in the second trimester of pregnancy. The receptors here all came from a female donor with multiple sclerosis, enrolled in a pregnancy study.

The gene calls are TRBV27 and TRBJ1-2; the match to TRBD1 covers 11 bases. The CDR3 is made up of 14 amino acids. The V and J ends lost 8 bases and 5 bases, in that order; junction bases with no gene match: 7. Germline CDR1 is MNHEY and CDR2 is SMNVEV (reference sequence). The CDR3 region is CASCGQGARYGYTF. DNA for the CDR3: TGTGCCAGCTGCGGACAGGGGGCGCGGTATGGCTACACCTTC.

The CDR3 region is CASSQTSGSVVGNEQFF. CDR3 DNA sequence: TGCGCCAGCAGCCAGACTAGCGGGAGTGTTGTGGGTAATGAGCAGTTCTTC. The rearrangement joins TRBV4-1 to TRBJ2-1; 12 bases agree with TRBD2. This CDR3 region has 17 residues. Germline V gene lookup returns CDR1 MGHRA and CDR2 YSYEKL. V shed 3 bases and J 7 bases; nucleotides not matched to a gene: 10.

The chain recombines TRBV7-9 with TRBJ2-5; D remains unclear. Germline CDR1 reads SEHNR; CDR2 reads FQNEAQ (reference sequence). Trimming left V 1 base short and J 3 bases short, with 6 bases between. The CDR3 is 13 residues long. Written as DNA, the CDR3 is TGTGCCAGCAGCTTAGGCGTTGAAGAGACCCAGTACTTC. This sequence encodes CASSLGVEETQYF.